Below are 23 T cell receptor beta chains sequenced from a single sample in a study of molecular identifiers for immune sequencing clone quantification. TCRdb redid the calling of the PCR reads with MiXCR, one entry per CDR3 protein. Found here are hundreds of thousands of distinct CDR3 sequences, about a quarter of them singletons; the top ten hold 0.65% to 0.95%. Sequencing was done on a sample of naive CD8+ T cells from blood, with Jurkat cell RNA spiked in. Subset specified: FACS-sorted CD8+CD4-CCR7+CD45RA+ naive T cells. The receptors stem from a human donor in good health. Some libraries in this study had Jurkat cell RNA spiked in.

This clonotype came up many times. The chain recombines TRBV11-2 with TRBJ2-3; 7 bases map to TRBD1. V gave up 4 bases and J gave up 3 bases; unmatched junction bases: 7. The CDR3 sequence is 15 residues long. CDR1 and CDR2 from the germline V gene are SGHAT and FQNNGV. The CDR3 DNA is TGTGCCAGCAGCTCGGCTACCAGGGGGACAGATACGCAGTATTTT. Translation gives CASSSATRGTDTQYF.

V gene TRBV2 combines with J gene TRBJ1-1, with D unclear. V lost 9 bases to trimming and J lost 4 bases, with 24 bases between them. Germline CDR1 reads SNHLY; CDR2 reads FYNNEI. The CDR3 sequence is 16 residues long. The CDR3 DNA reads as TGTGCCAGTTCAACCCCGTTGGGAGGTGGTGGCACTGAAGCTTTCTTT. Translated: CASSTPLGGGGTEAFF.

J is TRBJ2-7 and V is TRBV4-3, with no clear D. This CDR3 region has 17 residues. V shed 0 bases and J shed 0 bases, with 15 bases lying between them. Germline CDR1 is LGHNA and CDR2 is YSLEER. The CDR3 is CASSQDSRSPSSYEQYF. The CDR3 region has the DNA TGCGCCAGCAGCCAAGATAGCAGGAGTCCTAGCTCCTACGAGCAGTACTTC.

With respect to this clonotype: A single base separates this from a much larger clone, so it may be a read error. The chain has TRBV5-4 and TRBJ1-2; no clear D gene. Trimming cost V 1 base and J 8 bases, with 21 bases left between them. CDR1 is SGHNT, CDR2 YYREEE, per germline (reference sequence). The CDR3 has 16 amino acids. DNA of the CDR3: TGTGCCAGCAGCTTGCTCGGTTCGGGAAGCGCGCGAGGCTACACCTTC. Its protein product is CASSLLGSGSARGYTF.

With respect to this clonotype: This may arise from a read error, as a much more abundant clone is one base away. The genes are TRBV5-3 and TRBJ2-3; no clear D. The J call may not be correct, given that the DNA end is closer to TRBJ1-5. TRBV5-3 is an ORF, and what it does is uncertain. This CDR3 is 14 amino acids long. The CDR3 sequence is CASSLEPDTDTQHF. CDR3 nucleotides: TGTGCCAGCAGCTTGGAGCCAGATACAGATACGCAGCATTTT.

This clonotype was counted only a few times. The chain recombines TRBV6-2 or TRBV6-3 with TRBJ1-1, with D tentatively TRBD1 (5 bases). The CDR3 extends over 15 amino acids. CDR1 and CDR2 from the germline V gene are MNHEY and SVGEGT. V lost 10 bases and J 1 base, leaving 19 bases between the germline ends. Written as DNA, the CDR3 is TGTGCCAACAGGCAGACAAGGGGATCGAACACTGAAGCTTTCTTT. The encoded protein is CANRQTRGSNTEAFF.

The chain joins TRBV7-9 to TRBJ2-7; 15 nucleotides match TRBD2. This CDR3 region has 15 residues. The J segment lost 4 bases and the V segment lost 4 bases, leaving 2 bases of the junction unmatched. CDR1 is SEHNR and CDR2 is FQNEAQ in the germline V gene (reference sequence). The CDR3 DNA follows: TGTGCCAGCAGCTCCGGGACTAGCGGGAGGTACGAGCAGTACTTC. This translates into CASSSGTSGRYEQYF.

There are a few counts of this clonotype. The chain has TRBV24-1 and TRBJ2-2, with 9 bases that match TRBD1. The CDR3 extends over 16 amino acids. The V gene's germline CDR1 is KGHDR and CDR2 SFDVKD. The J segment lost 7 bases and the V segment lost 3 bases, leaving 8 bases of the junction unmatched. This CDR3 is CATSDTGTGFDGELFF. CDR3 DNA sequence: TGTGCCACCAGTGATACTGGGACAGGGTTTGACGGGGAGCTGTTTTTT.

This clonotype has at least ten counts. J is TRBJ2-7 and V is TRBV28; no firm D call. V lost 2 bases to trimming and J lost 3 bases, with 5 bases between them. The CDR3 covers 12 residues. Germline values: CDR1 MDHEN, CDR2 SYDVKM. The CDR3 region has the DNA TGTGCCAGCAGTTTAGCGTTCTACGAGCAGTACTTC. The encoded protein is CASSLAFYEQYF.

In the case of this clonotype: One end of the junction is discordant with germline, which a read error may explain. V and J are TRBV7-9 and TRBJ2-3; D is uncertain. This CDR3 contains 14 residues. Germline CDR1 reads SEHNR; CDR2 reads FQNEAQ (reference sequence). This chain's CDR3 is CASGLYQSADTQCF. The CDR3 DNA sequence: TGTGCCAGCGGCTTATACCAGTCGGCAGATACGCAGTGTTTT.

The chain links TRBV7-9 to TRBJ2-7, with TRBD2 as a possible D gene (6 bases). CDR1 and CDR2 (germline): SEHNR, FQNEAQ (reference sequence). The CDR3 has 13 residues. Trimming cost V 5 bases and J 3 bases, with 11 bases left between them. The CDR3 coding sequence is TGTGCCAGCAGCCGGGACTCCAACTACGAGCAGTACTTC. The encoded protein is CASSRDSNYEQYF.

As regards this clonotype: A much larger clone sits a single nucleotide away, making a read error possible. This rearrangement joins TRBV29-1 to TRBJ1-2; D unresolved. Trimming shortened V by 7 bases and J by 2 bases, and 11 bases separated the two germline ends. CDR1 and CDR2 from the germline V gene are SQVTM and ANQGSEA. The CDR3 length is 12 residues. The CDR3 is CSALRQNYGYTF. CDR3 sequence (DNA): TGCAGCGCTCTTCGGCAAAACTATGGCTACACCTTC.

This clonotype was counted only a few times. The chain combines TRBV29-1 with TRBJ2-1, with 12 positions matching TRBD2. The germline V gene encodes CDR1 SQVTM and CDR2 ANQGSEA. Trimming took 8 bases from V and 0 from J; bases not matched to a gene: 14. This CDR3 spans 18 amino acids. CDR3 in amino acids: CSPSPGTSGPDSYNEQFF. The CDR3 nucleotides are TGCAGCCCCTCGCCCGGGACTAGCGGGCCTGACTCCTACAATGAGCAGTTCTTC.

In regard to this clonotype: Because the CDR3 is missing its conserved closing phenylalanine or tryptophan, this is likely a read error. The chain couples TRBV29-1 to TRBJ2-2, with D perhaps TRBD2 (6 bases). The germline CDR1 and CDR2 sequences are SQVTM and ANQGSEA. The CDR3 totals 14 residues. Trimming took off 3 bases at V and 5 bases at J, with 13 bases between the two ends. The CDR3 loop reads CSVEGVGGTGELFL. The CDR3 bases are TGCAGCGTTGAGGGGGTGGGAGGTACCGGGGAGCTGTTTCTT.

The V call is TRBV15, the J call TRBJ1-5, with D uncertain. The V gene lost 2 bases and the J gene lost 4 bases, with 12 bases spanning the gap. This CDR3 contains 15 residues. CDR1 and CDR2 from the germline V gene are LNHNV and YYDKDF (reference sequence). The DNA for the CDR3 is TGTGCCACCAGCAGATATCTCGGCATGAATCAGCCCCAGCATTTT. This codes for CATSRYLGMNQPQHF.

This clonotype was counted a few times. The chain is built from TRBV6-2 or TRBV6-3 and TRBJ2-7; 7 nucleotides align to TRBD1. Trimming removed 6 bases from V and 2 bases from J; junction bases left unmatched: 10. Germline V gene data show CDR1 as MNHEY and CDR2 as SVGEGT. The CDR3 consists of 15 residues. CDR3: CASSPRGTVAYEQYF. CDR3 DNA sequence: TGTGCCAGCAGCCCGAGGGGGACAGTAGCCTACGAGCAGTACTTC.

The chain joins TRBV6-4 to TRBJ1-1, with 7 bases fitting TRBD1. The germline CDR1 and CDR2 sequences are MRHNA and SNTAGT. The CDR3 covers 14 residues. Germline trimming cut 3 bases from V and 3 bases from J; bases unmatched to any gene: 4. The CDR3 loop reads CASSEWQGDTEAFF. The DNA for the CDR3 is TGTGCCAGCAGTGAGTGGCAGGGGGACACTGAAGCTTTCTTT.

This clonotype showed up just a few times. Here the CDR3 reads CASSDGAGEQFF. The CDR3 nucleotides are TGCGCCAGCAGTGATGGGGCAGGGGAGCAGTTCTTC. The J gene is TRBJ2-1, the V gene TRBV4-3; D possibly corresponds to TRBD1 (5 bases). This CDR3 comprises 12 residues. V shed 6 bases and J shed 10 bases, with 13 bases lying between them. Germline loops: CDR1 LGHNA, CDR2 YSLEER.

This clonotype was observed a handful of times. The V gene is TRBV2, the J gene TRBJ2-3; D is unresolved. Trimming shortened V by 2 bases and J by 8 bases, and 11 bases separated the two germline ends. CDR1 is SNHLY, CDR2 FYNNEI, per germline. The CDR3 consists of 13 residues. The CDR3 is CASSELLSGTQYF. For the CDR3, the DNA is TGTGCCAGCAGTGAATTGTTGTCGGGTACGCAGTATTTT.

The sample holds many counts of this clonotype. This chain connects TRBV7-9 to TRBJ2-3; tentative D call: TRBD2 (5 bases). The V and J ends lost 4 bases and 4 bases respectively, with 15 bases between them. Germline V CDR1 and CDR2: SEHNR, FQNEAQ (reference sequence). The CDR3 totals 15 residues. CDR3 residues: CASSSTGSTADTQYF. The CDR3 nucleotides are TGTGCCAGCAGCTCAACGGGGTCAACGGCAGATACGCAGTATTTT.

This clonotype was found a few times. The V call is TRBV7-9, the J call TRBJ1-4, with a tentative D call TRBD1 (5 bases). V lost 1 base, J lost 8 bases, and 14 bases lay in between. From germline, CDR1 is SEHNR and CDR2 FQNEAQ (reference sequence). The CDR3 is 15 residues long. The CDR3 nucleotides are TGTGCCAGCAGCTTAGTGGGGCAGGCTGGAGAAAAACTGTTTTTT. Its translation is CASSLVGQAGEKLFF.

As regards this clonotype: One end of the junction does not line up with germline, which may come from a read error. The rearrangement uses TRBV7-9 and TRBJ1-2; tentatively, D is TRBD1 (6 bases). The germline V gene has CDR1 SEHNR and CDR2 FQNEAQ (reference sequence). This CDR3 region has 15 residues. The CDR3 DNA reads TGTGCCGGCAGCCAAGAGGGCAGGGGAAGGAATGGCTACACCTTC. This encodes CAGSQEGRGRNGYTF.

This clonotype was counted only a few times. This chain uses TRBV28 with TRBJ1-1; D is possibly TRBD1 (5 bases). Germline V lookup: CDR1 MDHEN, CDR2 SYDVKM. Trimming left V 6 bases short and J 0 bases short, with 17 bases between. The CDR3 contains 16 residues. CDR3 in amino acids: CASSDSPTTLNTEAFF. CDR3 sequence (DNA): TGTGCCAGCAGCGACAGCCCGACTACCTTGAACACTGAAGCTTTCTTT.